These 18 T cell receptor beta chains were all obtained from the same sample, sequenced in a study of molecular identifiers for immune sequencing clone quantification. TCRdb fed the PCR reads into MiXCR, producing one record per CDR3 protein. The sample has 460,000 or so distinct CDR3 sequences; less than 30% are singletons. Sequenced: naive CD8+ T cells from blood, with Jurkat cell RNA spiked in. Subset described: FACS-sorted CD8+CD4-CCR7+CD45RA+ naive T cells. These receptors all stem from a human donor in good health. Some libraries in this study had Jurkat cell RNA spiked in.

Many counts were recorded for this clonotype. This chain uses TRBV29-1 with TRBJ2-7; the D gene is possibly TRBD2 (6 bases). The germline V gene has CDR1 SQVTM and CDR2 ANQGSEA. The ends were cut back, 6 bases at V and 2 bases at J, with 11 bases in the middle. The CDR3 has 12 amino acids. The CDR3 here is CSVVADPYEQYF. The CDR3 DNA follows: TGCAGCGTGGTAGCGGATCCCTACGAGCAGTACTTC.

This clonotype was detected a few times. At one end, the junction sequence differs from germline, possibly due to a read error. V usage is TRBV4-2 and J usage is TRBJ2-1, with 10 bases that match TRBD2. Germline CDR1 is LGHNA and CDR2 is YNFKEQ. The CDR3 covers 15 residues. The CDR3 loop is CASSQETSGANKQFF. The CDR3 DNA is TGTGCCAGCAGCCAAGAAACTAGCGGGGCCAATAAGCAGTTCTTC.

This clonotype has a handful of counts. V and J are TRBV11-2 and TRBJ2-3; 10 positions agree with TRBD2. The CDR3 runs to 18 residues. Looked up from germline, CDR1 is SGHAT and CDR2 is FQNNGV. V lost 0 bases, J lost 1 base, and 7 bases stayed unmatched. Here the CDR3 DNA reads TGTGCCAGCAGCTTAGATCTAGGGCTAGCGGGAGGCACAGATACGCAGTATTTT. It codes for CASSLDLGLAGGTDTQYF. Supplemented by reference TRBV11-2 and TRBJ2-3, the full variable domain reads EAGVAQSPRYKIIEKRQSVAFWCNPISGHATLYWYQQILGQGPKLLIQFQNNGVVDDSQLPKDRFSAERLKGVDSTLKIQPAKLEDSAVYLCASSLDLGLAGGTDTQYFGPGTRLTVL.

About this clonotype itself: This sequence may be a read error, since a much larger clone differs from it by one base. The genes are TRBV7-2 and TRBJ2-6; D gene ambiguous. V was pared by 1 base and J by 2 bases, with 6 bases between. Germline assignment: CDR1 SGHTA and CDR2 FQGNSA. CDR3 size: 15 residues. The CDR3: CASSLEPAGANVLTF. CDR3 nucleotide sequence: TGTGCCAGCAGCTTAGAGCCCGCTGGGGCCAACGTCCTGACTTTC.

On this clonotype: A much larger clone sits a single nucleotide away, making a read error possible. The V call is TRBV6-2 or TRBV6-3, the J call TRBJ2-7; D may be TRBD1 (5 bases). CDR1 and CDR2 from the germline V gene are MNHEY and SVGEGT. The CDR3 extends over 12 amino acids. CDR3 nucleotides: TGTGCCAGCAGTAATGACAGCTACGGGCAGTACTTC. It translates to CASSNDSYGQYF.

On this clonotype: This may come from a read error, since a much larger clone is one base off. The V gene is TRBV24-1, the J gene TRBJ2-2; maybe TRBD2 (5 bases). Germline V gene data show CDR1 as KGHDR and CDR2 as SFDVKD. CDR3 size: 13 residues. CDR3 sequence (DNA): TGTGCCTCCAGTGAGGGTTTCGGCGGGGAGCTGTTTTTT. Protein: CASSEGFGGELFF.

This clonotype was observed once. This may come from a read error, since a much larger clone is one base off. This sequence joins TRBV7-9 and TRBJ2-5, with 10 bases fitting TRBD1. Germline loops: CDR1 SEHNR, CDR2 FQNEAQ (reference sequence). There are 16 residues in the CDR3. The CDR3 nucleotides read TGTGCCAGCAGCTTAACAAGGGACAGGGGTAGAGAGACCCAGCACTTC. Its protein product is CASSLTRDRGRETQHF.

This clonotype was seen more than once but under ten times. The chain has TRBV7-8 and TRBJ2-1, with D possibly matching TRBD2 (6 bases). The CDR3 extends over 16 amino acids. The germline V and J ends were trimmed by 5 bases and 0 bases, with 14 bases remaining between them. CDR1 is SGHVS and CDR2 is FQNEAQ in the germline V gene. CDR3 bases: TGTGCCAGCAGCCCTTTAGCGGTCGGCTCCTACAATGAGCAGTTCTTC. Translated: CASSPLAVGSYNEQFF.

This clonotype was recorded a few times. The chain uses TRBV28 and TRBJ2-7, with TRBD2 matching over 9 bases. CDR3 size: 17 residues. Germline V gene data show CDR1 as MDHEN and CDR2 as SYDVKM. V shed 7 bases and J 0 bases; nucleotides not matched to a gene: 13. CDR3 DNA: TGTGCCAGCACCCGCGGGGTAGCGGGAGCGCTCTCCTACGAGCAGTACTTC. It is translated as CASTRGVAGALSYEQYF. The full variable domain, rest sourced from reference TRBV28 and TRBJ2-7, is DVKVTQSSRYLVKRTGEKVFLECVQDMDHENMFWYRQDPGLGLRLIYFSYDVKMKEKGDIPEGYSVSREKKERFSLILESASTNQTSMYLCASTRGVAGALSYEQYFGPGTRLTVT.

The J gene is TRBJ1-3, the V gene TRBV4-3; D remains unclear. This CDR3 has 14 amino acids. Germline V CDR1 and CDR2: LGHNA, YSLEER. Trimming shortened V by 4 bases and J by 4 bases, and 11 bases separated the two germline ends. The CDR3 coding sequence is TGCGCCAGCAGCCGGGCCACTTACGGAAACACCATATATTTT. Its translation: CASSRATYGNTIYF.

This chain connects TRBV5-3 to TRBJ1-1; D might be TRBD1 (5 bases). TRBV5-3 is an ORF for which the function is uncertain. This CDR3 region has 13 residues. The V and J ends lost 8 bases and 4 bases respectively, with 15 bases between them. The CDR3 bases are TGTGCCAGCAGAAGTGTCGGGACCACTGAAGCTTTCTTT. Translated, it gives CASRSVGTTEAFF.

The chain couples TRBV30 to TRBJ1-5; 9 bases agree with TRBD1. Germline V gene data show CDR1 as GTSNPN and CDR2 as SVGIG (reference sequence). There are 15 residues in the CDR3. V lost 0 bases, J lost 7 bases, and 7 bases stayed unmatched. The CDR3 DNA sequence: TGTGCCTGGAGTGTGGGACAGGGCAGGGACCAGCCCCAGCATTTT. It yields the protein CAWSVGQGRDQPQHF. Based on the CDR3 plus reference TRBV30 and TRBJ1-5, the full variable domain is SQTIHQWPATLVQPVGSPLSLECTVEGTSNPNLYWYRQAAGRGLQLLFYSVGIGQISSEVPQNLSASRPQDRQFILSSKKLLLSDSGFYLCAWSVGQGRDQPQHFGDGTRLSIL.

J is TRBJ2-7 and V is TRBV4-1; D is tentatively TRBD1 or TRBD2 (5 bases each). Trimming pared 3 bases from V and 0 bases from J, leaving 18 bases between. Germline CDR1 reads MGHRA; CDR2 reads YSYEKL. The length of the CDR3 is 17 residues. The CDR3 DNA is TGCGCCAGCAGCCAGACGACCGGGACGCTCTACTCCTACGAGCAGTACTTC. Translation: CASSQTTGTLYSYEQYF.

This clonotype showed up many times. The chain has TRBV24-1 and TRBJ2-3, with D maybe TRBD2 (5 bases). This CDR3 comprises 17 residues. Between the trimmed V and J ends, which lost 5 bases and 4 bases, there was a span of 21 bases. Germline loops: CDR1 KGHDR, CDR2 SFDVKD. CDR3 DNA: TGTGCCACCAGTGCCTCAGCGGCCAAACCAAAAGCAGATACGCAGTATTTT. It codes for CATSASAAKPKADTQYF.

The sample holds many counts of this clonotype. This chain uses TRBV7-9 with TRBJ2-4, with D unresolved. Germline V gene sequence: CDR1 SEHNR, CDR2 FQNEAQ (reference sequence). The CDR3 is 17 residues long. Trimming removed 1 base at V and 0 bases at J, with 13 bases between. The DNA for the CDR3 is TGTGCCAGCAGCTTAGTCGGCGTCGAGAGAGCCAAAAACATTCAGTACTTC. This translates into CASSLVGVERAKNIQYF.

This clonotype was seen many times. The rearrangement joins TRBV4-3 to TRBJ2-1; weak D call: TRBD1 (5 bases). The CDR3 is 13 residues long. CDR1 is LGHNA, CDR2 YSLEER, per germline. V lost 1 base to trimming and J lost 6 bases, with 7 bases between them. Here the CDR3 reads CASSQGRVNEQFF. CDR3 in DNA: TGCGCCAGCAGCCAAGGCAGGGTCAATGAGCAGTTCTTC.

In its sample, this clonotype was seen once. A much larger clone lies a single base off, so this may be a read error. The chain joins TRBV29-1 to TRBJ1-2; D remains ambiguous. The CDR3 spans 10 residues. Trimming stripped 4 bases from V and 8 bases from J, with 8 bases between. Germline values: CDR1 SQVTM, CDR2 ANQGSEA. CDR3 region: CSVVERGYTF. CDR3 sequence (DNA): TGCAGCGTTGTCGAGCGGGGCTACACCTTC.

This clonotype was seen ten or more times. The V call is TRBV7-9, the J call TRBJ1-2; 8 bases match TRBD1. The length of the CDR3 is 15 residues. CDR1 is SEHNR and CDR2 is FQNEAQ in the germline V gene (reference sequence). Trimming at V came to 3 bases and at J to 4 bases, leaving 7 bases not matched to a gene. The CDR3 sequence is CASSFTGGGGYGYTF. Written as DNA, the CDR3 is TGTGCCAGCAGCTTTACAGGGGGAGGAGGCTATGGCTACACCTTC.